Below are 19 T cell receptor beta chains sequenced from a single sample in a study of shared clonotypes between healthy human individuals. Produced via immunoSEQ multiplex PCR; TCRdb's table is partial and in-frame only. The sample records about 2 million clones, around 96% being singletons. CD45RO-negative cells were positively selected for CCR7, leaving out terminally differentiated effector memory CD45RA+ cells. Sequencing was performed on naive CD8+ T cells sorted from blood. The source is a man younger than 35 in good health.

This clone was picked up one time. The rearrangement links TRBV27 to TRBJ2-7; either TRBD1 or TRBD2 may fit D (5 bases each). Germline loops: CDR1 MNHEY, CDR2 SMNVEV (reference sequence). The ends were cut back, 3 bases at V and 0 bases at J, with 15 bases in the middle. This CDR3 contains 16 residues. For the CDR3, the DNA is TGTGCCAGCAGTTTTTACGGGACCGGCTCCTCCTACGAGCAGTACTTC. The encoded protein is CASSFYGTGSSYEQYF.

This rearrangement joins TRBV4-1 to TRBJ2-7; D not certain. Per germline, CDR1 MGHRA and CDR2 YSYEKL. The CDR3 consists of 14 residues. The germline V and J ends were trimmed by 3 bases and 5 bases, with 14 bases remaining between them. The chain's CDR3 is CASSHFLSGDEQYF. As DNA, the CDR3 is TGCGCCAGCAGCCACTTCTTAAGTGGAGACGAGCAGTACTTC.

V and J are TRBV4-2 and TRBJ2-1; tentative D call: TRBD1 (6 bases). Germline V gene sequence: CDR1 LGHNA, CDR2 YNFKEQ. CDR3 length: 17 amino acids. V was clipped by 3 bases and J by 4 bases, with 19 bases between them. In DNA form, the CDR3 reads TGTGCCAGCAGCCACCCGGACAGTGGTTTAGCATACAATGAGCAGTTCTTC. Translation: CASSHPDSGLAYNEQFF.

This chain joins TRBV9 and TRBJ1-4, with TRBD1 matching 10 bases. The CDR3 extends over 14 amino acids. V gave up 4 bases and J gave up 5 bases; unmatched junction bases: 2. Germline V gene data show CDR1 as SGDLS and CDR2 as YYNGEE. CDR3 sequence reads: CASSSDRGNEKLFF. In DNA form, the CDR3 reads TGTGCCAGCAGCTCGGACAGGGGGAATGAAAAACTGTTTTTT.

The chain has TRBV7-9 and TRBJ1-5; 9 bases agree with TRBD1. Germline assignment: CDR1 SEHNR and CDR2 FQNEAQ (reference sequence). J gave up 5 bases and V 4 bases, and 0 bases lay outside the gene matches. This CDR3 has 13 amino acids. This chain's CDR3 is CASSWTGDQPQHF. Here the CDR3 DNA reads TGTGCCAGCAGCTGGACAGGGGATCAGCCCCAGCATTTT. The full variable domain, rest sourced from reference TRBV7-9 and TRBJ1-5, is DTGVSQNPRHKITKRGQNVTFRCDPISEHNRLYWYRQTLGQGPEFLTYFQNEAQLEKSRLLSDRFSAERPKGSFSTLEIQRTEQGDSAMYLCASSWTGDQPQHFGDGTRLSIL.

The rearrangement links TRBV2 to TRBJ1-6, with 7 bases that match TRBD1. After removal of 5 bases from V and 4 bases from J, the junction contained 11 bases not matched to a gene. The V gene's germline CDR1 is SNHLY and CDR2 FYNNEI. The CDR3 has 17 residues. The CDR3 region is CASSPQQGSLYNSPLHF. CDR3 sequence (DNA): TGTGCCAGCAGTCCCCAACAGGGGTCCCTTTATAATTCACCCCTCCACTTT.

V is TRBV5-1 and J is TRBJ2-7; D unresolved. V lost 2 bases to trimming and J lost 4 bases, with 10 bases between them. Germline CDR1 SGHRS, CDR2 YFSETQ. This CDR3 spans 13 amino acids. The DNA of the CDR3 is TGCGCCAGCAGCTTTGGCAAGGGATACGAGCAGTACTTC. Its protein is CASSFGKGYEQYF.

CDR3: CASSLDPTANNYGYTF. CDR3 nucleotides: TGTGCCAGCAGCTTGGATCCTACGGCTAATAACTATGGCTACACCTTC. The J gene is TRBJ1-2, the V gene TRBV5-4; D is ambiguous. CDR1 and CDR2 (germline): SGHNT, YYREEE (reference sequence). This CDR3 is 16 amino acids long. The ends were cut back, 0 bases at V and 1 base at J, with 13 bases in the middle.

The chain joins TRBV19 to TRBJ2-7; a possible D gene is TRBD2 (6 bases). The germline CDR1 and CDR2 sequences are LNHDA and SQIVND (reference sequence). Trimming shortened V by 5 bases and J by 4 bases, and 15 bases separated the two germline ends. This CDR3 is 14 amino acids long. CDR3 coding DNA: TGTGCCAGTAGTCCCGGACTACACCTTTACGAGCAGTACTTC. Translated, it gives CASSPGLHLYEQYF.

The chain recombines TRBV7-9 with TRBJ2-1; TRBD1 matches 8 bases. Germline V gene sequence: CDR1 SEHNR, CDR2 FQNEAQ (reference sequence). The CDR3 sequence is 15 residues long. With 4 bases clipped from V and 6 bases from J, the junction kept 8 bases outside the gene matches. CDR3 in amino acids: CASSSRDRNFNEQFF. The CDR3 region has the DNA TGTGCCAGCAGCTCCCGGGACAGGAATTTCAATGAGCAGTTCTTC.

The chain joins TRBV19 to TRBJ1-3; D gene unclear. Trimming removed 3 bases at V and 6 bases at J, with 15 bases between. The germline CDR1 and CDR2 sequences are LNHDA and SQIVND (reference sequence). The CDR3 contains 15 residues. CDR3 region: CASSIPGGLENTIYF. In DNA, the CDR3 is TGTGCCAGTAGTATCCCGGGAGGGTTGGAAAACACCATATATTTT.

CDR3 region: CASSFSTGMGAYEQYF. In nucleotides, the CDR3 is TGTGCCAGCAGCTTCAGCACCGGGATGGGGGCCTACGAGCAGTACTTC. The V call is TRBV13, the J call TRBJ2-7; D is tentatively TRBD1 or TRBD2 (5 bases each). The germline V and J ends were trimmed by 3 bases and 2 bases, with 17 bases remaining between them. The CDR3 has 16 residues. CDR1 and CDR2 from the germline V gene are PRHDT and FYEKMQ (reference sequence).

The J gene is TRBJ2-7, the V gene TRBV14, with 12 bases that match TRBD1. After removal of 4 bases from V and 4 bases from J, the junction contained 8 bases not matched to a gene. Germline V CDR1 and CDR2: SGHDN, FVKESK. The CDR3 has 16 residues. CDR3 nucleotides: TGTGCCAGCAGCCTCCATCCGGGACAGGGGGCTTACGAGCAGTACTTC. This encodes CASSLHPGQGAYEQYF. The full variable domain, with the rest looked up from reference TRBV14 and TRBJ2-7, is EAGVTQFPSHSVIEKGQTVTLRCDPISGHDNLYWYRRVMGKEIKFLLHFVKESKQDESGMPNNRFLAERTGGTYSTLKVQPAELEDSGVYFCASSLHPGQGAYEQYFGPGTRLTVT.

The chain is built from TRBV19 and TRBJ2-1, with TRBD2 matching 7 bases. Germline CDR1 and CDR2: LNHDA and SQIVND (reference sequence). CDR3 length: 15 amino acids. Trimming at V came to 7 bases and at J to 0 bases, leaving 6 bases not matched to a gene. The CDR3 loop reads CASTAGGSSYNEQFF. DNA for the CDR3: TGTGCCAGTACCGCAGGCGGGAGCTCCTACAATGAGCAGTTCTTC.

The chain is built from TRBV10-3 and TRBJ2-7; unclear D gene. The CDR3 is 13 amino acids. Germline values: CDR1 ENHRY, CDR2 SYGVKD. The V gene lost 0 bases and the J gene lost 7 bases, with 10 bases spanning the gap. CDR3 sequence: CAISESSSLEQYF. The CDR3 coding sequence is TGTGCCATCAGTGAGTCGTCTAGTTTGGAGCAGTACTTC.

Of note for this clone: The germline gene is not matched at one end of the junction; a read error may be the cause. The chain couples TRBV7-7 to TRBJ2-2, with TRBD2 identical over 7 bases. The CDR3 sequence is 15 residues long. The germline CDR1 and CDR2 sequences are SSHAT and FNYEAQ (reference sequence). The CDR3 loop is CASSQLSGGLGELFF. CDR3 nucleotides: TGTGCTAGCAGCCAATTATCGGGAGGTCTCGGGGAGCTGTTTTTT.

The V and J genes are TRBV9 and TRBJ2-7, with TRBD1 matching over 7 bases. V lost 4 bases, J lost 0 bases, and 7 bases stayed unmatched. The germline CDR1 and CDR2 sequences are SGDLS and YYNGEE. The CDR3 has 15 residues. CDR3 sequence (DNA): TGTGCCAGCAGCATTTACAGGGGAACCTCCTACGAGCAGTACTTC. Translation: CASSIYRGTSYEQYF.

The genes are TRBV5-6 and TRBJ2-1; a weak D match, TRBD1 (6 bases). Germline values: CDR1 SGHDT, CDR2 YYEEEE. Trimming took off 3 bases at V and 6 bases at J, with 10 bases between the two ends. This CDR3 is built from 13 residues. Here the CDR3 reads CASSWTASNEQFF. The CDR3 DNA reads as TGTGCCAGCAGCTGGACAGCCAGCAATGAGCAGTTCTTC. The full variable domain, completed using reference TRBV5-6 and TRBJ2-1, is DAGVTQSPTHLIKTRGQQVTLRCSPKSGHDTVSWYQQALGQGPQFIFQYYEEEERQRGNFPDRFSGHQFPNYSSELNVNALLLGDSALYLCASSWTASNEQFFGPGTRLTVL.

The chain employs TRBV7-9 and TRBJ2-5; D might be TRBD2 (5 bases). Germline lookup yields CDR1 SEHNR and CDR2 FQNEAQ (reference sequence). The CDR3 spans 14 residues. The V end was cut by 5 bases, the J end by 4 bases, with 14 bases between. CDR3 residues: CASSGPKSGETQYF. CDR3 DNA sequence: TGTGCCAGCAGCGGACCCAAAAGCGGAGAGACCCAGTACTTC.